This T cell receptor beta chain appears in the sequencing data of a study of regulatory T cells in long-lasting Graves disease. This clonotype was seen at least ten times. Its antigen remains unidentified. Time point reported: newly diagnosed GD, antithyroid drugs for less than 3 months. RNA isolated from PBMCs was used to make the TCR library. Blood from the periphery, approximately 10 milliliters in all, was drawn into EDTA tubes. TCR beta libraries were built with iRepertoire HTBI primers and Arm-PCR of CDR3 regions. TCRdb ran MiXCR on the multiplex PCR reads and lists one entry per CDR3 protein. Of roughly 510,000 distinct CDR3 sequences in the sample, roughly a sixth were seen once. The study's findings and limits: TRBV28, TRBJ1-2 and TRBJ2-5 were favored in persistent disease.

This CDR3 is built from 15 residues. V lost 5 bases and J lost 4; bases outside the gene matches: 11. Germline-derived CDR1 and CDR2 are SEHNR and FQNEAQ (reference sequence). These data also formed part of another study, on T cells in Graves' hyperthyroidism and ophthalmopathy. That source reports: Over 18 months, lack of ophthalmopathy progression marked Graves' hyperthyroidism as stable.

The genes are TRBV7-9 and TRBJ2-7, with 7 positions matching TRBD1. This sequence was found in a young man with Graves disease. The source material was peripheral blood mononuclear cells (PBMCs), sampled at new diagnosis, from a patient treated with antithyroid drugs. CDR3 sequence reads: CASSGRRTGLYEQYF. In nucleotides, the CDR3 is TGTGCCAGCAGCGGTCGGCGGACAGGACTTTACGAGCAGTACTTC.